The clone carrying this T cell receptor beta chain is medium-sized in the sample. The CDR3 runs 18 residues. J lost 7 bases, V lost 5 bases, and 20 bases had no gene match. Reverse transcription used roughly 450 ng RNA and constant-region primers for alpha and beta. Using multiplexing indices, alpha and beta chain libraries were generated apart by chain-specific third strand synthesis. Each cDNA molecule was barcoded, and a single primer pair amplified each chain. TCRdb passed the 5' RACE reads through MiXCR, listing each CDR3 protein once. This sample has fewer than 7,000 distinct CDR3 sequences; approximately 11% occur once, and the top ten carry 25% to 30%. These data are taken from a study of HIV-infected patients and healthy controls. The repertoire came from unfractionated whole blood and reflected all unsorted peripheral T cells.

The material sequenced was blood, taken before antiretroviral therapy. The receptor was isolated from an adult with HIV infection. The chain is built from TRBV12-3 or TRBV12-4 and TRBJ1-1, with 9 bases matching TRBD1. CDR3 bases: TGTGCCAGCAGTGGGAATTATGGGACAGGGACCTCACCGGGTGAAGCTTTCTTT. Its translation is CASSGNYGTGTSPGEAFF.